Below, 12 T cell receptor beta chains from the same sample are listed, as sequenced in a study of regulatory T cells in long-lasting Graves disease (dated by TCRdb to the early 2020s). According to the study, the label for this sample's time point signals: newly diagnosed GD, antithyroid drugs for less than 3 months. RNA was extracted from PBMCs in TRIzol for both TCR sequencing and RNA sequencing. The library relied on multiplex PCR. Instrument on record: Illumina HiSeq 4000. iRepertoire HTBI primers and Arm-PCR amplification of CDR3 regions were used to construct TCR beta libraries. TCRdb trimmed the raw reads at Q25, called clones with MiXCR and kept productive beta chains. All rows with the same CDR3 protein become a single entry with the most common DNA and genes. This sample gives hundreds of thousands of distinct CDR3 sequences in total; about 15% of them show up just once. About 25% of the sample comes from the top ten.

These data were likewise used in another study, on T cells in Graves' hyperthyroidism and ophthalmopathy.

The specimen comprised peripheral blood mononuclear cells (PBMCs), sampled at new diagnosis, from a patient treated with antithyroid drugs. The receptors originated from a woman aged 40 to 65 with Graves disease. Donor details come from another sample of the same person, matched by shared clones.

V and J are TRBV19 and TRBJ2-5, with TRBD2 matching over 9 bases. This CDR3 is built from 16 residues. Germline assignment: CDR1 LNHDA and CDR2 SQIVND (reference sequence). The V gene end was trimmed by 5 bases and the J gene end by 4 bases; junction bases not matched to a gene: 11. This CDR3 is CASSYRGGASPETQYF. The CDR3 DNA reads TGTGCCAGTAGTTACCGCGGGGGGGCCTCACCAGAGACCCAGTACTTC. Full variable domain (missing parts from reference TRBV19 and TRBJ2-5): DGGITQSPKYLFRKEGQNVTLSCEQNLNHDAMYWYRQDPGQGLRLIYYSQIVNDFQKGDIAEGYSVSREKKESFPLTVTSAQKNPTAFYLCASSYRGGASPETQYFGPGTRLLVL.

This clonotype was observed many times. The J gene is TRBJ1-5, the V gene TRBV28; 9 nucleotides line up with TRBD1. Trimming cost V 5 bases and J 5 bases; bases outside gene matches: 7. Germline V gives CDR1 MDHEN, CDR2 SYDVKM. The CDR3 covers 15 residues. CDR3 residues: CASSRRQGEYQPQHF. The CDR3 nucleotides read TGTGCCAGCAGTCGGAGACAGGGGGAGTATCAGCCCCAGCATTTT.

In this sample, this clonotype turned up many times. The J gene is TRBJ1-2, the V gene TRBV12-3 or TRBV12-4, with a weak D call TRBD1 (6 bases). CDR3 length: 14 residues. V was pared by 3 bases and J by 4 bases, with 12 bases between. This CDR3 is CASSFGQSLYGYTF. The DNA of the CDR3 is TGTGCCAGCAGTTTTGGACAGAGCCTCTATGGCTACACCTTC.

The rearrangement links TRBV7-2 to TRBJ1-4; possibly TRBD1 for D (5 bases). The length of the CDR3 is 15 residues. Between the trimmed V and J ends, which lost 1 base and 7 bases, there was a span of 13 bases. Per the germline V gene, CDR1 is SGHTA and CDR2 is FQGNSA. For the CDR3, the DNA is TGTGCCAGCAGCTTAGTAATAGGGACGGGTGAAAAACTGTTTTTT. As protein: CASSLVIGTGEKLFF. Supplemented by reference TRBV7-2 and TRBJ1-4, the full variable domain reads GAGVSQSPSNKVTEKGKDVELRCDPISGHTALYWYRQSLGQGLEFLIYFQGNSAPDKSGLPSDRFSAERTGGSVSTLTIQRTQQEDSAVYLCASSLVIGTGEKLFFGSGTQLSVL.

V is TRBV20-1 and J is TRBJ1-1; D is unresolved. The V end lost 5 bases, the J end lost 0 bases, and 10 bases lay between the germline ends. The CDR3 is 13 residues long. Germline V CDR1 and CDR2: DFQATT, SNEGSKA (reference sequence). Here the CDR3 DNA reads TGCAGTGCTTCAGGACCCTTGAACACTGAAGCTTTCTTT. Translation: CSASGPLNTEAFF.

At least ten counts were recorded for this clonotype. J is TRBJ2-7 and V is TRBV6-1; D may be TRBD1 (6 bases). V lost 6 bases to trimming and J lost 0 bases, with 9 bases between them. Germline values: CDR1 MNHNS, CDR2 SASEGT. CDR3 length: 13 amino acids. The DNA of the CDR3 is TGTGCCAGCAGGGTGGGGGCCTCCTACGAGCAGTACTTC. It translates to CASRVGASYEQYF.

Ten or more counts support this clonotype. The rearrangement joins TRBV6-1 to TRBJ1-1; D is perhaps TRBD1 (5 bases). The CDR3 covers 12 residues. Trimming took 10 bases from V and 4 from J, leaving 13 bases between them. Germline CDR1 MNHNS, CDR2 SASEGT. The CDR3 DNA sequence: TGTGCCACGTCAAGACAGCGCACTGAAGCTTTCTTT. Translated: CATSRQRTEAFF.

In this sample, this clonotype turned up many times. The V and J genes are TRBV2 and TRBJ2-3; D call uncertain. V was cut by 2 bases and J by 0 bases, with 9 bases left in between. The CDR3 spans 15 residues. Germline values: CDR1 SNHLY, CDR2 FYNNEI. The DNA of the CDR3 is TGTGCCAGCAGTGAACTGTCGACAAGCACAGATACGCAGTATTTT. It yields the protein CASSELSTSTDTQYF. Full variable domain (missing parts from reference TRBV2 and TRBJ2-3): EPEVTQTPSHQVTQMGQEVILRCVPISNHLYFYWYRQILGQKVEFLVSFYNNEISEKSEIFDDQFSVERPDGSNFTLKIRSTKLEDSAMYFCASSELSTSTDTQYFGPGTRLTVL.

This clonotype was recorded at least ten times. The chain links TRBV3-1 to TRBJ1-1; D remains ambiguous. CDR1 LGHDT and CDR2 YNNKEL come from the germline V gene (reference sequence). This CDR3 is 12 amino acids long. Trimming removed 2 bases at V and 7 bases at J, with 8 bases between. The CDR3 is CASSQSVGEAFF. The CDR3 coding sequence is TGTGCCAGCAGCCAAAGCGTGGGTGAAGCTTTCTTT.

This rearrangement joins TRBV29-1 to TRBJ1-1; D ambiguous. V gave up 7 bases and J gave up 0 bases, with 12 bases separating them. Germline lookup yields CDR1 SQVTM and CDR2 ANQGSEA. The CDR3 totals 13 residues. CDR3 coding DNA: TGCAGCGGTGGTCGGGGTCTGAACACTGAAGCTTTCTTT. Protein sequence: CSGGRGLNTEAFF.

This clonotype was seen many times. CDR3 coding DNA: TGTGCCAGCAGATTGTTCGGGACACCACCCTACGAGCAGTACTTC. Its protein product is CASRLFGTPPYEQYF. The chain links TRBV12-3 or TRBV12-4 to TRBJ2-7; D perhaps matches TRBD1 (6 bases). The CDR3 has 15 amino acids. With 6 bases removed from V and 2 bases from J, the gap between germline ends came to 17 bases.

This clonotype appeared many times. This rearrangement joins TRBV4-1 to TRBJ2-7; 7 nucleotides line up with TRBD2. This CDR3 has 14 residues. Germline V gene sequence: CDR1 MGHRA, CDR2 YSYEKL. The V gene end was trimmed by 2 bases and the J gene end by 5 bases; junction bases not matched to a gene: 6. For the CDR3, the DNA is TGCGCCAGCAGCCAAAATGAGGGAGGGAACGAGCAGTACTTC. This translates into CASSQNEGGNEQYF.